This record concerns one T cell receptor beta chain sequence. The authors prepared the TCRbeta library with unique molecular identifiers. Each CDR3 protein is one row after TCRdb ran MiXCR on the PCR reads. The repertoire holds roughly 300,000 distinct CDR3 sequences, with approximately 9.6% as singletons. The sample comes from a study of T-cell reconstitution after alpha-beta-depleted transplantation in children. The TCR originated in a human donor who donated a stem cell graft to a child with SCID. The source was PBMCs from the stem cell graft donor, collected from the stem cell graft.

CDR3 coding DNA: TGTGCCAGCAGTCCGCAGGGACTAGCTACCCACGAGCAGTACTTC. This encodes CASSPQGLATHEQYF. The chain joins TRBV12-3 or TRBV12-4 to TRBJ2-7, with 9 bases identical to TRBD2. The CDR3 runs to 15 residues. Trimming cost V 5 bases and J 5 bases; bases outside gene matches: 10.